Presented here are 30 T cell receptor beta chains from one specimen sequenced in a study of blood T cells in healthy people across ages (dated by TCRdb to the mid-2010s). The method behind the library was 5' RACE. A second roughly 7 to 11 cycle PCR used a sample-barcoded 5' primer and a J-beta primer mix. TCRdb applied fastp at Q25 and MiXCR to the public reads, then kept only in-frame beta chains. Identical CDR3 protein sequences are pooled into one entry, listed with their most common genes and DNA. The sample table contains 1.5 million to 2 million distinct CDR3 sequences; only one count was recorded for around 42% of them. Around 23% of the sample belongs to the ten largest clones. The specimen sequenced was blood. The receptors originated from a human donor in good health.

V gene TRBV5-5 combines with J gene TRBJ2-3; perhaps D is TRBD1 or TRBD2 (5 bases each). The V gene lost 1 base and the J gene lost 2 bases, with 14 bases spanning the gap. This CDR3 has 16 amino acids. CDR1 SGHKS and CDR2 YYEKEE come from the germline V gene (reference sequence). CDR3 amino acids: CASSLTGDYATDTQYF. DNA for the CDR3: TGTGCCAGCAGCTTGACAGGAGACTACGCCACAGATACGCAGTATTTT.

The chain has TRBV9 and TRBJ2-1, with D tentatively TRBD1 or TRBD2 (5 bases each). Germline CDR1 and CDR2: SGDLS and YYNGEE. V was trimmed by 0 bases and J by 7 bases, leaving 14 bases between them. CDR3 length equals 15 residues. The CDR3 reads CASSVDVGDSNEQFF. CDR3 coding DNA: TGTGCCAGCAGCGTAGACGTGGGGGATTCTAATGAGCAGTTCTTC.

V is TRBV29-1 and J is TRBJ2-7, with TRBD1 as a possible D gene (6 bases). The CDR3 is 17 amino acids. Trimming cost V 0 bases and J 3 bases, with 21 bases left between them. The germline gives CDR1 SQVTM, CDR2 ANQGSEA. The CDR3 is CSVEDSGVGRGGYEQYF. In nucleotides, the CDR3 is TGCAGCGTTGAAGATTCTGGGGTTGGGAGAGGGGGCTACGAGCAGTACTTC.

This sequence joins TRBV27 and TRBJ2-1, with D unclear. The CDR3 extends over 14 amino acids. V lost 2 bases and J lost 5, with 10 bases in between. CDR1 is MNHEY and CDR2 is SMNVEV in the germline V gene (reference sequence). CDR3 residues: CASSLPLNHNEQFF. The CDR3 nucleotides are TGTGCCAGCAGTTTACCGTTGAATCACAATGAGCAGTTCTTC.

The V call is TRBV7-3, the J call TRBJ2-1; 10 bases match TRBD2. The germline gives CDR1 SGHTA, CDR2 FQGTGA. The CDR3 length is 17 residues. V was pared by 1 base and J by 4 bases, with 7 bases of the junction left unmatched. The CDR3 DNA is TGTGCCAGCAGCTTAAGGGCTAGCGGGGGCCTTTACAATGAGCAGTTCTTC. Encoded protein: CASSLRASGGLYNEQFF.

This sequence joins TRBV7-8 and TRBJ2-2; D uncertain. Trimming cost V 1 base and J 5 bases, with 5 bases left between them. This CDR3 region has 13 residues. Germline CDR1 reads SGHVS; CDR2 reads FQNEAQ. The DNA of the CDR3 is TGTGCCAGCAGCTTAGTTCGAACCGGGGAGCTGTTTTTT. Protein sequence: CASSLVRTGELFF.

V and J are TRBV7-2 and TRBJ2-7; 9 bases are a match to TRBD1. CDR1 and CDR2 (germline): SGHTA, FQGNSA. This CDR3 is 15 amino acids long. V shed 3 bases, J shed 6 bases, and the junction held 9 bases outside the gene matches. The CDR3 DNA reads as TGTGCCAGCAGCTTTTCACCGGGACAGGGTCTCGAGCAGTACTTC. Amino acids: CASSFSPGQGLEQYF.

The chain is built from TRBV20-1 and TRBJ2-5; 9 nucleotides align to TRBD1. The tail of the sequence fits TRBJ2-7 better, so the J call may be wrong. This CDR3 contains 13 residues. Germline V gene lookup returns CDR1 DFQATT and CDR2 SNEGSKA (reference sequence). The CDR3, as DNA: TGCAGTGCCGGGGACAGGGCCGGGGGCGAGCAGTACTTC. Residues: CSAGDRAGGEQYF.

This clonotype came up many times. V and J are TRBV20-1 and TRBJ2-5; 7 nucleotides align to TRBD2. The trim removed 1 base at V and 1 base at J, leaving 6 bases unmatched. CDR3 length: 15 residues. Germline CDR1 is DFQATT and CDR2 is SNEGSKA (reference sequence). Written as DNA, the CDR3 is TGCAGTGCTAGAGTTGGGGGGGGGATCCAAGAGACCCAGTACTTC. Protein product: CSARVGGGIQETQYF.

This clonotype was seen a few times. The chain is built from TRBV3-1 and TRBJ1-2; no clear D gene. The CDR3 is made up of 11 amino acids. Germline lookup yields CDR1 LGHDT and CDR2 YNNKEL (reference sequence). Trimming removed 4 bases from V and 4 bases from J, with 4 bases in between. The CDR3 reads CASSRLYGYTF. Written as DNA, the CDR3 is TGTGCCAGCAGCCGCCTCTATGGCTACACCTTC.

As concerns this clonotype: A much larger clone lies a single base off, so this may be a read error. J is TRBJ2-4 and V is TRBV20-1; no clear D. With 8 bases removed from V and 8 bases from J, the gap between germline ends came to 13 bases. The V gene's germline CDR1 is DFQATT and CDR2 SNEGSKA (reference sequence). The length of the CDR3 is 11 residues. In nucleotides, the CDR3 is TGCAGTACAAGCTATAGGGACATTCAGTACTTC. It encodes CSTSYRDIQYF.

This chain joins TRBV7-9 and TRBJ2-3, with D hard to call. Germline assignment: CDR1 SEHNR and CDR2 FQNEAQ (reference sequence). Trimming removed 5 bases at V and 2 bases at J, with 8 bases between. The CDR3 is made up of 13 amino acids. The CDR3 sequence: CASSRAYTDTQYF. In DNA, the CDR3 is TGTGCCAGCAGCCGGGCCTACACAGATACGCAGTATTTT.

This clonotype was recorded once. This chain connects TRBV28 to TRBJ2-1; possibly TRBD1 for D (5 bases). Deletions cut 6 bases from V and 0 bases from J, with 18 bases between. Germline V gene data show CDR1 as MDHEN and CDR2 as SYDVKM. The CDR3 is 17 residues long. The CDR3 bases are TGTGCCAGCAGCCTCTTGATAGGGGCCAGCTCCTACAATGAGCAGTTCTTC. It codes for CASSLLIGASSYNEQFF.

The chain couples TRBV4-1 to TRBJ2-3, with TRBD2 matching over 10 bases. With V trimmed by 4 bases and J by 2 bases, 9 bases remained unmatched. The germline gives CDR1 MGHRA, CDR2 YSYEKL. This CDR3 has 17 residues. The CDR3 reads CASSREAAGGFTDTQYF. CDR3 nucleotides: TGCGCCAGCAGCCGGGAGGCAGCGGGGGGGTTCACAGATACGCAGTATTTT.

The sample holds a few counts of this clonotype. This chain joins TRBV7-3 and TRBJ2-5, with a weak D call TRBD1 (6 bases). CDR1 is SGHTA and CDR2 is FQGTGA in the germline V gene. V was cut by 1 base and J by 4 bases, with 13 bases left in between. The length of the CDR3 is 15 residues. The CDR3, as DNA: TGTGCCAGCAGCTTAAATCCAGGGGTAGGAGAGACCCAGTACTTC. Encoded protein: CASSLNPGVGETQYF. The full variable domain, completed using reference TRBV7-3 and TRBJ2-5, is GAGVSQTPSNKVTEKGKYVELRCDPISGHTALYWYRQSLGQGPEFLIYFQGTGAADDSGLPNDRFFAVRPEGSVSTLKIQRTERGDSAVYLCASSLNPGVGETQYFGPGTRLLVL.

This clonotype was detected ten times or more. This rearrangement joins TRBV29-1 to TRBJ2-1, with D unclear. V was shortened by 3 bases and J by 3 bases, with 12 bases between the two germline ends. Germline V gene sequence: CDR1 SQVTM, CDR2 ANQGSEA. The CDR3 totals 14 residues. Here the CDR3 DNA reads TGCAGCGTTGAGGAATCTGGGAACTACAATGAGCAGTTCTTC. It specifies CSVEESGNYNEQFF.

The chain joins TRBV20-1 to TRBJ2-7, with no clear D. CDR3 length: 13 residues. V gave up 5 bases and J gave up 5 bases, with 16 bases separating them. Germline values: CDR1 DFQATT, CDR2 SNEGSKA (reference sequence). The CDR3 DNA is TGCAGTGCTCAACAAGGACCGGCGAACGAGCAGTACTTC. Translated: CSAQQGPANEQYF.

This clonotype was picked up a small number of times. V usage is TRBV6-5 and J usage is TRBJ2-1, with unresolved D. Trimming pared 7 bases from V and 4 bases from J, leaving 11 bases between. This CDR3 has 13 residues. CDR1 MNHEY and CDR2 SVGAGI come from the germline V gene. The CDR3 DNA reads as TGTGCCAGCAAAGAGATTGGGTACAATGAGCAGTTCTTC. This translates into CASKEIGYNEQFF.

The gene calls are TRBV28 and TRBJ2-1; D possibly corresponds to TRBD1 (6 bases). Per germline, CDR1 MDHEN and CDR2 SYDVKM. V was shortened by 3 bases and J by 2 bases, with 11 bases between the two germline ends. There are 15 residues in the CDR3. CDR3 sequence reads: CASSFTDRPYNEQFF. The CDR3 nucleotides read TGTGCCAGCAGTTTTACGGACAGACCCTACAATGAGCAGTTCTTC.

On this clonotype itself: The junction shows a germline mismatch at one end, possibly a read error. V usage is TRBV12-3 or TRBV12-4 and J usage is TRBJ1-4; 8 nucleotides agree with TRBD1. The CDR3 runs 19 residues. CDR3: CAGSFRQGLVLPSNEKLFF. The CDR3 coding sequence is TGTGCCGGCAGTTTCCGACAGGGGCTTGTGCTACCATCTAATGAAAAACTGTTTTTT.

In its sample, this clonotype was seen once. V is TRBV4-3 and J is TRBJ2-7, with 10 bases that match TRBD2. Germline V gene data show CDR1 as LGHNA and CDR2 as YSLEER. The V segment lost 3 bases and the J segment 2 bases; nucleotides outside the gene matches: 7. This CDR3 is built from 16 residues. This CDR3 is CASSQALAGEAYEQYF. The DNA of the CDR3 is TGCGCCAGCAGCCAGGCCCTAGCGGGGGAAGCCTACGAGCAGTACTTC.

This clonotype was recorded a few times. The chain links TRBV29-1 to TRBJ2-1; no reliable D call. The CDR3 extends over 18 amino acids. Trimming removed 1 base from V and 0 bases from J, with 19 bases in between. Germline CDR1 is SQVTM and CDR2 is ANQGSEA. CDR3: CSVEASPRTPSSYNEQFF. The CDR3 DNA sequence: TGCAGCGTTGAAGCCTCACCTCGGACGCCGAGCTCCTACAATGAGCAGTTCTTC.

This sequence joins TRBV12-3 or TRBV12-4 and TRBJ2-1; D is unresolved. The CDR3 contains 14 residues. V lost 3 bases and J lost 7, with 13 bases in between. The CDR3 nucleotides are TGTGCCAGCAGTTTGAGTCTAGGACCTAATGAGCAGTTCTTC. This codes for CASSLSLGPNEQFF.

This chain uses TRBV20-1 with TRBJ2-1; 8 bases match TRBD2. V was clipped by 0 bases and J by 3 bases; unmatched bases: 7. From germline, CDR1 is DFQATT and CDR2 SNEGSKA (reference sequence). This CDR3 comprises 16 residues. The CDR3 DNA sequence: TGCAGTGCTAGAGATAGAAGGCGGGGGGACTACAATGAGCAGTTCTTC. Its translation is CSARDRRRGDYNEQFF.

This clonotype came up a few times. This chain joins TRBV12-3 or TRBV12-4 and TRBJ2-6, with D perhaps matching TRBD1 or TRBD2 (6 bases each). V dropped 6 bases and J dropped 3 bases, with 18 bases sitting between them. The CDR3 runs 17 residues. The DNA for the CDR3 is TGTGCCAGCAGCCGCAGACCGGGGGCCGGTGGGGCCAACGTCCTGACTTTC. The encoded protein is CASSRRPGAGGANVLTF.

The sample holds a few counts of this clonotype. The chain combines TRBV29-1 with TRBJ1-1; no clear D. V was clipped by 5 bases and J by 7 bases, with 26 bases between them. The CDR3 loop spans 16 amino acids. Germline V gene data show CDR1 as SQVTM and CDR2 as ANQGSEA. The CDR3 is CSVSGGIRFVAHEAFF. The CDR3 bases are TGCAGCGTTTCAGGAGGGATACGTTTCGTAGCCCATGAAGCTTTCTTT. The complete variable domain, with remaining parts taken from reference TRBV29-1 and TRBJ1-1, reads SAVISQKPSRDICQRGTSLTIQCQVDSQVTMMFWYRQQPGQSLTLIATANQGSEATYESGFVIDKFPISRPNLTFSTLTVSNMSPEDSSIYLCSVSGGIRFVAHEAFFGQGTRLTVV.

The chain carries TRBV5-1 and TRBJ2-7, with 7 positions matching TRBD1. V gave up 0 bases and J gave up 2 bases; unmatched junction bases: 8. CDR1 and CDR2 (germline): SGHRS, YFSETQ. The CDR3 length is 16 residues. CDR3 sequence reads: CASSLAPQGRAYEQYF. CDR3 DNA: TGCGCCAGCAGCTTGGCCCCACAGGGGAGAGCCTACGAGCAGTACTTC.

The V and J genes are TRBV20-1 and TRBJ2-5; 7 nucleotides line up with TRBD2. V shed 0 bases and J 5 bases; nucleotides not matched to a gene: 9. Germline V gene lookup returns CDR1 DFQATT and CDR2 SNEGSKA (reference sequence). This CDR3 is built from 15 residues. The CDR3 is CSARDSTGEGETQYF. CDR3 nucleotides: TGCAGTGCTAGAGATAGCACGGGGGAGGGGGAGACCCAGTACTTC.

This sequence joins TRBV6-5 and TRBJ2-7, with D hard to call. Trimming shortened V by 10 bases and J by 7 bases, and 14 bases separated the two germline ends. CDR3 length: 11 amino acids. CDR1 is MNHEY, CDR2 SVGAGI, per germline. The CDR3 nucleotides read TGTGCCACCGTTTTGGGCTGTGAGCAGTACTTC. Translated, it gives CATVLGCEQYF.

The DNA for the CDR3 is TGCGCCAGCAGCCAAGACCAGGGGTGGGAAAAACTGTTTTTT. This translates into CASSQDQGWEKLFF. This sequence joins TRBV4-1 and TRBJ1-4; weak D call: TRBD1 (6 bases). Germline CDR1 MGHRA, CDR2 YSYEKL. The V end lost 0 bases, the J end lost 8 bases, and 10 bases lay between the germline ends. The CDR3 contains 14 residues.